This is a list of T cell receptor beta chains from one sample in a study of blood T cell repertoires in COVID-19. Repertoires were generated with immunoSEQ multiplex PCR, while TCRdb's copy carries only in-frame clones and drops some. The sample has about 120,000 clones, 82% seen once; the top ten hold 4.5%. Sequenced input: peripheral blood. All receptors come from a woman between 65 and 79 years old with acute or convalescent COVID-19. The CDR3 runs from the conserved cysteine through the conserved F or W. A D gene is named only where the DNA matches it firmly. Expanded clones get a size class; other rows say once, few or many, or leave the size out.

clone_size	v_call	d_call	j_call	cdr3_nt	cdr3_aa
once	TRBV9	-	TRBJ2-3	TGTGCCAGCAGCGTAGGCGGGGGCAAAGATACGCAGTATTTT	CASSVGGGKDTQYF
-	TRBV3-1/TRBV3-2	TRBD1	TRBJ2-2	TGTGCCAGCAGCCGCCGACAGGGGTACACCGGGGAGCTGTTTTTT	CASSRRQGYTGELFF
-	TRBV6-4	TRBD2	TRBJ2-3	TGTGCCAGCAAGCGGGGGCCGCCATTCGGTACGCAGTATTTT	CASKRGPPFGTQYF
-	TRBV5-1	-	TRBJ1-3	TGCGCCAGCAGCTTGGACGGTTGGTCTGGAAACACCATATATTTT	CASSLDGWSGNTIYF
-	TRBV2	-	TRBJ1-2	TGTGCCAGCAATCTATTAAACGATGGCTACACCTTC	CASNLLNDGYTF
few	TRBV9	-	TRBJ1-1	TGTGCCAGCAGCGTAGCGGGTATGAACACTGAAGCTTTCTTT	CASSVAGMNTEAFF
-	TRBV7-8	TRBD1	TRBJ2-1	TGTGCCAGCAGCCCGCGGACAGGAGTCTCCTACAATGAGCAGTTCTTC	CASSPRTGVSYNEQFF
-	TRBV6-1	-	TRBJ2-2	TGTGCCAGCAGTGAAGGTGGGCATCGCACCGGGGAGCTGTTTTTT	CASSEGGHRTGELFF
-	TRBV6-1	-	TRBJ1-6	TGTGCCAGCAGTGAAGCGGGACATTGGAATTCACCCCTCCACTTT	CASSEAGHWNSPLHF
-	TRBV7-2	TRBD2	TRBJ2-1	TGTGCCAGCAGCTTACGACCTAGCGGGGGGGCATACAATGAGCAGTTCTTC	CASSLRPSGGAYNEQFF
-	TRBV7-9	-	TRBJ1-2	TGTGCCAGCAGCTTTTCGGGGAAGGGCTACACCTTC	CASSFSGKGYTF
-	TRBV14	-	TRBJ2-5	TGTGCCAGCAGCCAAGGCACCCTGGGCAGACAACAAGTCCAAGAGACCCAGTACTTC	CASSQGTLGRQQVQETQYF
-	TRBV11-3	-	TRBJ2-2	TGTGCCAGCAGCTTAGACCTACAAGGACTATACACCGGGGAGCTGTTTTTT	CASSLDLQGLYTGELFF
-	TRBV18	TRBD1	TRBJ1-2	TGTGCCAGCTCAACTGGGACAGCCTCGTATGGCTACACCTTC	CASSTGTASYGYTF
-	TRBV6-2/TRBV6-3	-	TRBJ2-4	TGTGCCAGCAGTTACACAAACCGGGACAAGGGAAACATTCAGTACTTC	CASSYTNRDKGNIQYF
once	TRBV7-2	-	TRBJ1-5	TGTGCCAGCAGCTCCAGAGGCGGCAATCAGCCCCAGCATTTT	CASSSRGGNQPQHF
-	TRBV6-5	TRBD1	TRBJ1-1	TGTGCCAGCAGAAAAACAGGGGGCGCAGCTTTCTTT	CASRKTGGAAFF
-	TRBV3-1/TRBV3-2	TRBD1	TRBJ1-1	TGTGCCAGCAGCCAAAGATTCGCGACAGGGTACACTGAAGCTTTCTTT	CASSQRFATGYTEAFF
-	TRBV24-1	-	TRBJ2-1	TGTGCCACACCACCGTCCGGCAATGAGCAGTTCTTC	CATPPSGNEQFF
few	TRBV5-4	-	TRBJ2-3	TGTGCCAGCAAAGGGGGAACGCGGACAGATACGCAGTATTTT	CASKGGTRTDTQYF
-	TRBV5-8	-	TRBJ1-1	TGTGCCAGCAGCTTGGCCGGGGGGTCTGAAGCTTTCTTT	CASSLAGGSEAFF
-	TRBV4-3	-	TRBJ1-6	TGCGCCAGCAGCCAAGACCCCCAACAGGACAGCTCCTATAATTCACCCCTCCACTTT	CASSQDPQQDSSYNSPLHF
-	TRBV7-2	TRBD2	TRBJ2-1	TGTGCCAGCTCAGAAGCGGGGGGGGTTTACAATGAGCAGTTCTTC	CASSEAGGVYNEQFF
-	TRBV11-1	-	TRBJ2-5	TGTGCCAGCAGCTTAGATCAGGCTTATTCGACCCAGTACTTC	CASSLDQAYSTQYF
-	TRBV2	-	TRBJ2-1	TGTGCCAGCAGTGGCATTGAAAGCCTAGAATACAATGAGCAGTTCTTC	CASSGIESLEYNEQFF
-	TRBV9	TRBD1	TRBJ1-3	TGTGCCAGCAGCGGGGCAGGGGGCTCTGGAAACACCATATATTTT	CASSGAGGSGNTIYF
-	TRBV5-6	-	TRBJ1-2	TGTGCCAGCAGCTCGAATTTATGGGGGGGCGACTATGGCTACACCTTC	CASSSNLWGGDYGYTF
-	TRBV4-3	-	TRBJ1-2	TGCGCCAGCAGCCAAGATCGGCGGAATAACTATGGCTACACCTTC	CASSQDRRNNYGYTF
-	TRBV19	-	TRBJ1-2	TGTGCCAGTAGTATCCCCCGAGGGGGCTACACCTTC	CASSIPRGGYTF
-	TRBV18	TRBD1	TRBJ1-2	TGTGCCAGCTCACGCCCAGGAGGGGGCGACGGCTACACCTTC	CASSRPGGGDGYTF
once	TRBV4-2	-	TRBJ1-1	TGTGCCAGCAGCCAAGTCTCCCAGTTGAACACTGAAGCTTTCTTT	CASSQVSQLNTEAFF
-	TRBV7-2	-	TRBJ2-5	TGTGCCAGCAGCTTATCGAGGGACCAAGAGACCCAGTACTTC	CASSLSRDQETQYF
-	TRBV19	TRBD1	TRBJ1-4	TGTGCCAGTAGTATCGCACAGGGGTTGGGAACTAATGAAAAACTGTTTTTT	CASSIAQGLGTNEKLFF
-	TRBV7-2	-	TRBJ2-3	TGTGCCAGCAGCCAAACCCGTCGAGGACAGACAGATACGCAGTATTTT	CASSQTRRGQTDTQYF
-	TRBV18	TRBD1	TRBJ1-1	TGTGCCAGCTCACCCCTCCGACAGGGCGAAGCTTTCTTT	CASSPLRQGEAFF
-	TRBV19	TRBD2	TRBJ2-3	TGTGCCAGTAGTAGGCGGGGGTCAGATACGCAGTATTTT	CASSRRGSDTQYF
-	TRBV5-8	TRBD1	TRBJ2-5	TGTGCCAGCAGCCTAGTGGACAGGGCAGTTGGAGAGACCCAGTACTTC	CASSLVDRAVGETQYF
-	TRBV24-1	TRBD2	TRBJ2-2	TGTGCCACCGGACAATTGGGAGGGTCTAGCGGGGGGCCGAACACCGGGGAGCTGTTTTTT	CATGQLGGSSGGPNTGELFF
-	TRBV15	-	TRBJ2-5	TGTGCCACCAAAGTTGGCGGTACTCAAGAGACCCAGTACTTC	CATKVGGTQETQYF
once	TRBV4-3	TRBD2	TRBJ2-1	TGCGCCAGCAGCCAAGACAGCGGGGATGTAAATGAGCAGTTCTTC	CASSQDSGDVNEQFF
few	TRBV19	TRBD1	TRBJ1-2	TGTGCCAGTAGATCGACAGGGTGGAATGGCTACACCTTC	CASRSTGWNGYTF
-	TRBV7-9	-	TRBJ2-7	TGTGCCAGCAGCAAACAAGACGAGCAGTACTTC	CASSKQDEQYF
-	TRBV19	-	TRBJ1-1	TGTGCCAGTAGAGGACAGATTGTCGTAACTGAAGCTTTCTTT	CASRGQIVVTEAFF
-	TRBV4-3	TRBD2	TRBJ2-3	TGCGCCAGCAGCCAAAGACTAAGCGGGGGACCACAAACAGATACGCAGTATTTT	CASSQRLSGGPQTDTQYF
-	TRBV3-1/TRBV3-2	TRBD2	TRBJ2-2	TGTGCCAGCAGGGTACGGGGGGCGAACACCGGGGAGCTGTTTTTT	CASRVRGANTGELFF
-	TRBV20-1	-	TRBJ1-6	TGCAGTGCTAGTTCTGCGATTAATTCACCCCTCCACTTT	CSASSAINSPLHF
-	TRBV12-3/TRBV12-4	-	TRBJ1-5	TGTGCCAGCAGTTTTAGGGGGAATCAGCCCCAGCATTTT	CASSFRGNQPQHF
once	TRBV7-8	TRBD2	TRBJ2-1	TGTGCCAGCAGCTCGCGGACTAGCGGGGCCTCAAATGAGCAGTTCTTC	CASSSRTSGASNEQFF
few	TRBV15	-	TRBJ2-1	TGTGCCACCAGCAGACCTGGGGGCGGTGAGCAGTTCTTC	CATSRPGGGEQFF
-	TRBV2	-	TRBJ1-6	TGTGCCAGCAGTGAAAACATTAATTCACCCCTCCACTTT	CASSENINSPLHF